This TCR beta chain was captured by sequencing in a study of OX40 agonist ivuxolimab in advanced cancers. Germline-derived CDR1 and CDR2 are LGHNA and YSLEER. This CDR3 contains 16 residues. With V trimmed by 4 bases and J by 8 bases, 11 bases remained unmatched. Measured with immunoSEQ multiplex PCR; TCRdb has only the in-frame clones, and not every one. The sample contains more than 9,500 clones, 86% of which appear only once. This clonotype originated in an adult with an advanced solid tumor such as melanoma, head and neck, liver or kidney cancer. The chain employs TRBV4-3 and TRBJ2-1, with TRBD2 matching over 10 bases. Specimen: CD4+ or CD8+ T cells sorted from blood, collected in a trial of the OX40 agonist ivuxolimab. For the CDR3, the DNA is TGCGCCAGCAGCCGAGACGAGCGGGGGGGCCTCTATGAGCAGTTCTTC. It is translated as CASSRDERGGLYEQFF.